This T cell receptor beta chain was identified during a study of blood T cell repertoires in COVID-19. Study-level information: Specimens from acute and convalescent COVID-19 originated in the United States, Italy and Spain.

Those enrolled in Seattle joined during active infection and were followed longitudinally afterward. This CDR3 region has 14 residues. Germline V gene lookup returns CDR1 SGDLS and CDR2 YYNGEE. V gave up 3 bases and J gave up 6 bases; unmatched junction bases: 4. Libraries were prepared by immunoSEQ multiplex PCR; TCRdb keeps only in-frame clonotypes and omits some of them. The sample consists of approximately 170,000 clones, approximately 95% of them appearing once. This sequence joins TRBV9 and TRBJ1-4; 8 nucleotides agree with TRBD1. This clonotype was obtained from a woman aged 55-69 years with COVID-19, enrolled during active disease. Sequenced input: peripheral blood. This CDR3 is CASSAGGLHEKLFF. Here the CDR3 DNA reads TGTGCCAGCAGCGCAGGGGGCCTACATGAAAAACTGTTTTTT.